This is a list of T cell receptor beta chains from one sample in a study of immune evolution from preneoplasia to lung adenocarcinoma. Assay used: immunoSEQ multiplex PCR; TCRdb lists only in-frame clones, some missing. The data hold more than 6,000 clones, with about 72% observed a single time. The sample was FFPE minimally invasive lung adenocarcinoma tissue. The receptors originated from a person aged 65 to 79 with lung adenocarcinoma. The CDR3 runs from the conserved cysteine through the conserved F or W. D genes are given only for firm matches. Not all rows give a size; the values are once, few, many and, for expanded clones, a class.

D gene	clone size	V gene	J gene	CDR3 protein	CDR3 DNA
NA	few	TRBV7-3	TRBJ2-7	CASSLTSGDEQYF	TGTGCCAGCAGCTTAACTAGCGGTGACGAGCAGTACTTC
NA	NA	TRBV2	TRBJ2-3	CASSEGPRMGYF	TGTGCCAGCAGTGAAGGACCGCGCATGGGGTATTTT
NA	NA	TRBV7-2	TRBJ2-5	CASSLGHKETQYF	TGTGCCAGCAGCTTAGGACATAAAGAGACCCAGTACTTC
TRBD2	few	TRBV27	TRBJ2-1	CASSFIPPLVGLEGSYNEQFF	TGTGCCAGCAGTTTCATACCGCCGCTGGTGGGACTAGAGGGCTCCTACAATGAGCAGTTCTTC
NA	NA	TRBV28	TRBJ2-7	CASSFTVPYEQYF	TGTGCCAGCAGTTTTACGGTTCCCTACGAGCAGTACTTC
NA	NA	TRBV20-1	TRBJ2-1	CSVTGYEQFF	TGCAGTGTAACGGGATATGAGCAGTTCTTC
NA	NA	TRBV4-1	TRBJ2-7	CASSQDPGGALYGQYF	TGCGCCAGCAGCCAAGATCCTGGGGGCGCGCTCTACGGGCAGTACTTC
TRBD1	few	TRBV29-1	TRBJ2-6	CSVVGTGRTGANVLTF	TGCAGCGTTGTTGGGACAGGCAGAACTGGGGCCAACGTCCTGACTTTC
NA	NA	TRBV25-1	TRBJ1-2	CASSEGGGYTF	TGTGCCAGCAGTGAAGGGGGAGGCTACACCTTC
TRBD2	NA	TRBV25-1	TRBJ2-2	CASSDGAGGRTGELFF	TGTGCCAGCAGTGATGGAGCGGGGGGGCGAACCGGGGAGCTGTTTTTT
NA	medium-sized	TRBV10-1	TRBJ1-3	CASSETWTGAGNTIYF	TGCGCCAGCAGTGAGACCTGGACGGGAGCTGGAAACACCATATATTTT
TRBD1	NA	TRBV19	TRBJ2-1	CASSIPGGLRFF	TGTGCCAGTAGTATCCCAGGGGGTCTTCGGTTCTTC
NA	NA	TRBV5-1	TRBJ2-3	CASSFEGRSTDTQYF	TGCGCCAGCAGCTTCGAGGGCCGCAGCACAGATACGCAGTATTTT
TRBD2	NA	TRBV19	TRBJ2-7	CASSPGWEAGATYEQYF	TGTGCCAGTAGTCCAGGGTGGGAAGCGGGGGCCACCTACGAGCAGTACTTC
NA	NA	TRBV2	TRBJ2-7	CASRWGHLYEQYF	TGTGCCAGCAGGTGGGGACATCTCTACGAGCAGTACTTC
TRBD2	NA	TRBV7-2	TRBJ2-7	CASSRPASGGEQYF	TGTGCCAGCAGTAGACCAGCAAGCGGGGGGGAGCAGTACTTC
NA	few	TRBV30	TRBJ1-4	CASQGRNEKLFF	TGTGCCTCGCAGGGGAGGAATGAAAAACTGTTTTTT
NA	NA	TRBV6-6	TRBJ2-3	CASRAYRTTDTQYF	TGTGCCAGCAGAGCTTATCGGACCACAGATACGCAGTATTTT
NA	NA	TRBV11-3	TRBJ2-1	CASSLGPGPSQNEQFF	TGTGCCAGCAGCTTAGGGCCAGGGCCGTCCCAGAATGAGCAGTTCTTC
NA	NA	TRBV19	TRBJ2-2	CASRADRGKDTGELFF	TGTGCCAGTAGGGCGGACAGAGGAAAAGACACCGGGGAGCTGTTTTTT
TRBD2	NA	TRBV5-1	TRBJ2-7	CASSLTSGGPMGEQYF	TGCGCCAGCAGCTTGACTAGCGGGGGGCCGATGGGCGAGCAGTACTTC
TRBD2	NA	TRBV5-4	TRBJ2-7	CASSLAGGGGEQYF	TGTGCCAGCAGCTTAGCGGGAGGCGGGGGCGAGCAGTACTTC
TRBD1	NA	TRBV4-1	TRBJ2-2	CASSLAGQGNTGELFF	TGCGCCAGCAGCCTCGCGGGACAGGGGAACACCGGGGAGCTGTTTTTT
TRBD1	NA	TRBV28	TRBJ1-3	CASSFGVGQGASGGNTIYF	TGTGCCAGCAGTTTTGGGGTTGGACAGGGGGCGTCAGGTGGAAACACCATATATTTT
NA	NA	TRBV21-1	TRBJ2-5	CASRGDRLRGETQYF	TGTGCCAGCAGGGGTGACAGGCTCAGAGGGGAGACCCAGTACTTC
NA	medium-sized	TRBV6-5	TRBJ2-5	CASGLHLQETQYF	TGTGCCAGCGGACTGCACCTCCAAGAGACCCAGTACTTC
TRBD1	NA	TRBV5-5	TRBJ2-1	CASSSRTGNEQFF	TGTGCCAGCAGCTCGCGGACAGGGAATGAGCAGTTCTTC
TRBD2	NA	TRBV4-2	TRBJ2-1	CASSQVKAGEDEQFF	TGTGCCAGCAGCCAAGTAAAAGCGGGGGAAGATGAGCAGTTCTTC
TRBD2	NA	TRBV14	TRBJ2-1	CASSQDGLAGVNEQFF	TGTGCCAGCAGCCAAGATGGACTAGCGGGAGTTAATGAGCAGTTCTTC
NA	NA	TRBV6-5	TRBJ2-7	CASSGEAYEQYF	TGTGCCAGCTCGGGCGAAGCCTACGAGCAGTACTTC
NA	NA	TRBV10-1	TRBJ2-4	CASSGAGNRSAHIQYF	TGCGCCAGCAGTGGGGCGGGCAACCGGTCAGCCCACATTCAGTACTTC
NA	NA	TRBV2	TRBJ1-4	CASKRDSNEKLFF	TGTGCCAGCAAACGAGACAGTAATGAAAAACTGTTTTTT
TRBD2	NA	TRBV10-3	TRBJ2-1	CAINQAGPDNEQFF	TGTGCCATCAACCAAGCGGGGCCTGACAATGAGCAGTTCTTC
TRBD1	NA	TRBV5-1	TRBJ2-3	CASSLAQTGGRSDTQYF	TGCGCCAGCAGCCTCGCCCAGACAGGGGGTAGGTCAGATACGCAGTATTTT
NA	once	TRBV14	TRBJ2-5	CASSPEQQYYETQYF	TGTGCCAGCAGCCCCGAACAGCAATATTACGAGACCCAGTACTTC
NA	NA	TRBV15	TRBJ2-2	CAASGDTGELFF	TGTGCCGCTTCGGGAGACACCGGGGAGCTGTTTTTT
TRBD1	NA	TRBV6-6	TRBJ2-5	CASSYWGRGRRETQYF	TGTGCCAGCAGTTACTGGGGCAGGGGGCGGCGGGAGACCCAGTACTTC
TRBD1	NA	TRBV14	TRBJ2-1	CASSQPPQTGYFQFF	TGTGCCAGCAGCCAACCTCCCCAGACAGGGTATTTCCAGTTCTTC
TRBD1	once	TRBV28	TRBJ2-7	CASSWDRAPYEQYF	TGTGCCAGCAGTTGGGACAGGGCCCCCTACGAGCAGTACTTC
TRBD2	medium-sized	TRBV2	TRBJ2-5	CATQREGLGQETQYF	TGTGCCACGCAGCGGGAGGGCCTCGGCCAAGAGACCCAGTACTTC
NA	NA	TRBV28	TRBJ1-5	CASSLLSGRVNQPQHF	TGTGCCAGCAGTTTATTAAGCGGCAGGGTCAATCAGCCCCAGCATTTT
NA	NA	TRBV29-1	TRBJ2-1	CSVENRVSNEQFF	TGCAGCGTCGAGAACAGGGTTAGCAATGAGCAGTTCTTC
TRBD2	NA	TRBV5-1	TRBJ2-7	CASSSHPAGVNYEQYF	TGCGCCAGCAGCTCACACCCCGCGGGAGTCAACTACGAGCAGTACTTC
TRBD1	once	TRBV28	TRBJ2-7	CASTSGTGGIGQYF	TGTGCCAGCACCTCCGGGACAGGGGGGATCGGGCAGTACTTC